The 28 T cell receptor beta chains listed next were all sequenced from one sample in a study of shared T cell receptors in the human thymus. Sequenced by immunoSEQ multiplex PCR; TCRdb stores in-frame clones only, minus some. The sample has fewer than 700,000 clones, approximately 90% seen once. The sample was also reused in another study, on human thymus T cells.

Sequences were obtained from thymocytes. These receptors were collected from a boy under two years old with a congenital heart defect.

The CDR3 loop reads CASSPGTRSYNEQFF. In nucleotides, the CDR3 is TGTGCCAGCAGCCCCGGGACTAGATCCTACAATGAGCAGTTCTTC. The V and J genes are TRBV5-6 and TRBJ2-1; 8 nucleotides line up with TRBD2. V shed 4 bases, J shed 1 base, and the junction held 4 bases outside the gene matches. From germline, CDR1 is SGHDT and CDR2 YYEEEE. This CDR3 is built from 15 residues.

V is TRBV12-5 and J is TRBJ1-2, with TRBD1 identical over 7 bases. Trimming at V came to 2 bases and at J to 2 bases, leaving 8 bases not matched to a gene. The CDR3 is 16 residues long. Germline assignment: CDR1 LGHNT and CDR2 FRNRAP. The CDR3, as DNA: TGTGCTAGTGGTTTGACGACCGGGACAGCCAACTATGGCTACACCTTC. It codes for CASGLTTGTANYGYTF. The full variable domain, its missing parts supplied by reference TRBV12-5 and TRBJ1-2, is DARVTQTPRHKVTEMGQEVTMRCQPILGHNTVFWYRQTMMQGLELLAYFRNRAPLDDSGMPKDRFSAEMPDATLATLKIQPSEPRDSAVYFCASGLTTGTANYGYTFGSGTRLTVV.

The rearrangement joins TRBV29-1 to TRBJ2-1; D remains ambiguous. V was clipped by 7 bases and J by 5 bases, with 9 bases between them. The CDR3 consists of 11 residues. Per germline, CDR1 SQVTM and CDR2 ANQGSEA. The CDR3 DNA follows: TGCAGCGGAGAGGATAACAATGAGCAGTTCTTC. It codes for CSGEDNNEQFF.

The V gene is TRBV12-5, the J gene TRBJ1-2; D may be TRBD1 (6 bases). Trimming pared 4 bases from V and 3 bases from J, leaving 18 bases between. This CDR3 comprises 16 residues. Germline V gives CDR1 LGHNT, CDR2 FRNRAP. The CDR3 coding sequence is TGTGCTAGTGGTTACAGAAACGGGACATCCGACTATGGCTACACCTTC. It specifies CASGYRNGTSDYGYTF.

The chain couples TRBV20-1 to TRBJ2-1; tentatively, D is TRBD2 (5 bases). Germline loops: CDR1 DFQATT, CDR2 SNEGSKA (reference sequence). This CDR3 region has 11 residues. V was pared by 4 bases and J by 10 bases, with 11 bases between. This CDR3 reads CSATGEWEQFF. CDR3 coding DNA: TGCAGTGCTACCGGGGAGTGGGAGCAGTTCTTC.

The chain links TRBV25-1 to TRBJ2-7; TRBD1 matches 8 bases. The CDR3 contains 14 residues. Germline V gene lookup returns CDR1 MGHDK and CDR2 SYGVNS. Trimming took 4 bases from V and 3 from J; bases not matched to a gene: 5. The CDR3 spells CASSVRGQGYEQYF. The CDR3 coding sequence is TGTGCCAGCAGTGTCAGGGGGCAGGGCTACGAGCAGTACTTC.

The chain recombines TRBV9 with TRBJ2-3; no firm D call. Trimming removed 0 bases from V and 2 bases from J, with 10 bases in between. This CDR3 region has 15 residues. The V gene's germline CDR1 is SGDLS and CDR2 YYNGEE. CDR3 sequence reads: CASSVGRSATDTQYF. Here the CDR3 DNA reads TGTGCCAGCAGCGTAGGGCGGTCGGCCACAGATACGCAGTATTTT.

This clone appeared once. The chain employs TRBV7-9 and TRBJ2-5; 8 nucleotides line up with TRBD2. CDR3 size: 16 residues. CDR1 and CDR2 (germline): SEHNR, FQNEAQ (reference sequence). J lost 5 bases, V lost 0 bases, and 8 bases had no gene match. CDR3 DNA sequence: TGTGCCAGCAGCTTAGCGCTGGGCGGGAGGCAGGAGACCCAGTACTTC. This encodes CASSLALGGRQETQYF.

This sequence joins TRBV10-2 and TRBJ2-7, with 7 bases aligning to TRBD2. CDR1 and CDR2 (germline): WSHSY, SAAADI. This CDR3 is built from 16 residues. Losses at the gene ends were 0 bases for V and 5 bases for J; bases not matched to a gene: 10. The CDR3 protein is CASSESGGEGPHEQYF. CDR3 nucleotide sequence: TGCGCCAGCAGTGAGTCTGGGGGGGAGGGCCCCCACGAGCAGTACTTC.

The rearrangement uses TRBV5-1 and TRBJ2-3; TRBD2 matches 14 bases. CDR1 is SGHRS, CDR2 YFSETQ, per germline. This CDR3 has 22 amino acids. V trimming: 3 bases; J trimming: 1 base; junction bases outside the gene matches: 19. CDR3 nucleotides: TGCGCCAGCAGCTCCTACAGGGTTGAGACTAGCGGGAGGGCCACCGGCACAGATACGCAGTATTTT. Its protein product is CASSSYRVETSGRATGTDTQYF.

The chain joins TRBV7-8 to TRBJ2-3; the match to TRBD2 covers 7 bases. Losses at the gene ends were 8 bases for V and 6 bases for J; bases not matched to a gene: 23. CDR1 is SGHVS, CDR2 FQNEAQ, per germline. This CDR3 contains 18 residues. The DNA of the CDR3 is TGTGCCAGCCCAATATCCACGGGAGGCGATGCTACGGGTGATACGCAGTATTTT. Its protein is CASPISTGGDATGDTQYF.

V usage is TRBV5-6 and J usage is TRBJ1-2, with D possibly TRBD1 on 6 matching bases. The V and J ends lost 4 bases and 7 bases respectively, with 17 bases between them. This CDR3 region has 14 residues. Germline assignment: CDR1 SGHDT and CDR2 YYEEEE. The CDR3 DNA is TGTGCCAGCAGCCAACCCAGGGGTTTGCTTGGCTACACCTTC. Translating gives CASSQPRGLLGYTF.

The chain couples TRBV27 to TRBJ2-1; D might be TRBD2 (5 bases). With 7 bases removed from V and 2 bases from J, the gap between germline ends came to 24 bases. Germline V gene data show CDR1 as MNHEY and CDR2 as SMNVEV (reference sequence). This CDR3 region has 18 residues. Written as DNA, the CDR3 is TGTGCCAGCAACACCTTCCAGACTCTTAGCGTCACCTACAATGAGCAGTTCTTC. Amino acids: CASNTFQTLSVTYNEQFF.

The chain is built from TRBV9 and TRBJ2-2; 10 bases are a match to TRBD2. Germline V gives CDR1 SGDLS, CDR2 YYNGEE. The CDR3 has 22 amino acids. Germline trimming cut 0 bases from V and 1 base from J; bases unmatched to any gene: 18. The CDR3 protein is CASSVVGGKTLLAGENTGELFF. DNA of the CDR3: TGTGCCAGCAGCGTAGTAGGGGGGAAGACTCTGCTAGCGGGAGAGAACACCGGGGAGCTGTTTTTT.

The DNA for the CDR3 is TGTGCCAGCAGCTTTGGCCGCAGGTGCACAGATACGCAGTATTTT. It codes for CASSFGRRCTDTQYF. This rearrangement joins TRBV7-2 to TRBJ2-3; no definite D call. This CDR3 has 15 residues. The germline V gene encodes CDR1 SGHTA and CDR2 FQGNSA. V shed 3 bases and J shed 1 base, with 11 bases lying between them.

A note on this clone: Other DNA sequences in the sample encode the same CDR3. The chain employs TRBV9 and TRBJ2-5; 8 bases agree with TRBD2. The V gene end was trimmed by 0 bases and the J gene end by 5 bases; junction bases not matched to a gene: 0. Germline V gene data show CDR1 as SGDLS and CDR2 as YYNGEE. The CDR3 runs to 13 residues. CDR3 loop: CASSVGGGETQYF. The CDR3 DNA sequence: TGTGCCAGCAGCGTAGGCGGGGGGGAGACCCAGTACTTC.

The V call is TRBV7-9, the J call TRBJ2-7; 8 bases are a match to TRBD1. J was trimmed by 2 bases and V by 5 bases; bases with no gene match: 8. CDR1 is SEHNR, CDR2 FQNEAQ, per germline (reference sequence). This CDR3 is 15 amino acids long. This CDR3 is CASSDTGGIPYEQYF. The CDR3 DNA follows: TGTGCCAGCAGCGATACAGGGGGGATTCCCTACGAGCAGTACTTC.

The rearrangement uses TRBV10-3 and TRBJ2-1, with TRBD2 matching over 13 bases. The junction had 8 bases not matched to a gene; V was cut back by 6 bases and J by 12 bases. This CDR3 has 14 amino acids. The germline V gene encodes CDR1 ENHRY and CDR2 SYGVKD. The CDR3: CAIRAGTSGIGQFF. In DNA form, the CDR3 reads TGTGCCATCAGAGCCGGGACTAGCGGGATCGGGCAGTTCTTC.

The chain is built from TRBV28 and TRBJ2-2; TRBD2 aligns across 7 bases. J lost 3 bases, V lost 8 bases, and 0 bases had no gene match. The CDR3 runs to 12 residues. Germline values: CDR1 MDHEN, CDR2 SYDVKM. This chain's CDR3 is CASGRDTGELFF. CDR3 in DNA: TGTGCCAGCGGGAGGGACACCGGGGAGCTGTTTTTT.

This chain connects TRBV4-1 to TRBJ2-2, with 8 bases lining up with TRBD2. Germline loops: CDR1 MGHRA, CDR2 YSYEKL. This CDR3 spans 18 amino acids. With V trimmed by 0 bases and J by 7 bases, 13 bases remained unmatched. The CDR3 region is CASSQERGTGGRNGELFF. The CDR3 nucleotides are TGCGCCAGCAGCCAAGAGAGGGGGACGGGAGGGCGTAACGGGGAGCTGTTTTTT.

A remark on this clone: An end of the junction differs from the germline gene, which may be a read error. V usage is TRBV7-7 and J usage is TRBJ2-7; 7 bases align to TRBD1. Germline V gives CDR1 SSHAT, CDR2 FNYEAQ (reference sequence). This CDR3 contains 15 residues. Here the CDR3 reads CASSPRTGPIGEQYF. The DNA for the CDR3 is TGTGCTAGCAGCCCGAGGACAGGTCCGATAGGCGAGCAGTACTTC.

Only a few counts were recorded for this clone. The rearrangement links TRBV15 to TRBJ2-1, with D perhaps matching TRBD2 (6 bases). The V gene lost 3 bases and the J gene lost 12 bases, with 21 bases spanning the gap. The CDR3 sequence is 15 residues long. Germline V gene data show CDR1 as LNHNV and CDR2 as YYDKDF (reference sequence). The CDR3 coding sequence is TGTGCCACCAGCAGTGGTTCCCGGGACCAGCGGGCGCAGTTCTTC. Translated: CATSSGSRDQRAQFF.

The chain is built from TRBV6-1 and TRBJ1-1, with D unclear. Germline values: CDR1 MNHNS, CDR2 SASEGT. Trimming took 8 bases from V and 1 from J, leaving 11 bases between them. The CDR3 contains 13 residues. The CDR3: CASLGGENTEAFF. The CDR3, as DNA: TGTGCCAGCCTCGGCGGGGAGAACACTGAAGCTTTCTTT.

The table lists this clone with a count of one. This chain uses TRBV7-9 with TRBJ1-1; 8 bases map to TRBD1. Per germline, CDR1 SEHNR and CDR2 FQNEAQ (reference sequence). Trimming took 6 bases from V and 6 from J; bases not matched to a gene: 3. The CDR3 has 12 residues. The CDR3 spells CASSQTGAEAFF. The DNA for the CDR3 is TGTGCCAGCAGTCAGACAGGGGCTGAAGCTTTCTTT.

The chain couples TRBV10-3 to TRBJ2-5, with 10 nucleotides matching TRBD2. The CDR3 runs to 16 residues. Germline V CDR1 and CDR2: ENHRY, SYGVKD. With V trimmed by 4 bases and J by 4 bases, 9 bases remained unmatched. DNA for the CDR3: TGTGCCATCAGTGTAGTAGCGGGAGGAGGGCCAGAGACCCAGTACTTC. Encoded protein: CAISVVAGGGPETQYF.

V and J are TRBV20-1 and TRBJ1-1; D is undetermined. The V and J ends lost 5 bases and 3 bases respectively, with 7 bases between them. Germline CDR1 and CDR2: DFQATT and SNEGSKA (reference sequence). The CDR3 totals 11 residues. The CDR3 DNA follows: TGCAGTGCTTGCACAGACACTGAAGCTTTCTTT. Translation: CSACTDTEAFF.

The chain uses TRBV7-9 and TRBJ2-1; a possible D gene is TRBD2 (5 bases). Germline V lookup: CDR1 SEHNR, CDR2 FQNEAQ (reference sequence). This CDR3 has 12 residues. Trimming took off 4 bases at V and 9 bases at J, with 10 bases between the two ends. The CDR3 nucleotides are TGTGCCAGCAGCTCCTCGGGGTGTGAGCAGTTCTTC. Translating it yields CASSSSGCEQFF.

J is TRBJ2-7 and V is TRBV27; 12 bases are a match to TRBD2. Germline values: CDR1 MNHEY, CDR2 SMNVEV (reference sequence). The junction had 11 bases not matched to a gene; V was cut back by 8 bases and J by 3 bases. This CDR3 spans 16 amino acids. The CDR3 coding sequence is TGTGCCAGCGCGGGGAGAACTAGCGGGAGGTTCTACGAGCAGTACTTC. Encoded protein: CASAGRTSGRFYEQYF.